This record concerns one TCR beta chain sequence. The antigen remains undetermined. Unique molecular identifiers were incorporated during preparation of the TCRbeta library. From the PCR reads, TCRdb called clonotypes with MiXCR, one entry per CDR3 protein. The sample holds 330,000 or so distinct CDR3 sequences, roughly a tenth seen once. The sample is drawn from a study of T-cell reconstitution after alpha-beta-depleted transplantation in children. Study-level findings and limits: Where alpha-beta T cells came from about two months after transplant was reportedly several hundred expanded graft clones.

The CDR3 contains 16 residues. Germline CDR1 reads MNHNS; CDR2 reads SASEGT. J lost 7 bases, V lost 6 bases, and 8 bases had no gene match. V gene TRBV6-1 combines with J gene TRBJ2-4; 14 positions agree with TRBD2. This receptor was obtained from a boy in the first two years of life with acute myeloid leukemia, due to receive a stem cell transplant. The starting material was PBMCs, obtained before TCRalphabeta/CD19-depleted stem cell transplant. The CDR3 spells CASRSGTSGGMNIQYF. In nucleotides, the CDR3 is TGTGCCAGCAGATCCGGGACTAGCGGGGGAATGAACATTCAGTACTTC.